Below, 18 T cell receptor beta chains from the same sample are listed, as sequenced in a study of cytomegalovirus exposure and HLA in healthy donors. The PCR made use of 60 Vbeta and 13 Jbeta primers. Profiling relied on immunoSEQ multiplex PCR, and the TCRdb table lists in-frame clones only, not all of them. This table has 150,000 to 200,000 clones, 75% to 90% appearing once. Specimen: PBMCs. These receptors all come from a man aged 50-59 years in good health and CMV-seropositive.

This sequence joins TRBV5-1 and TRBJ2-6; 11 bases map to TRBD2. The germline V gene encodes CDR1 SGHRS and CDR2 YFSETQ. This CDR3 is 18 amino acids long. V gave up 1 base and J gave up 8 bases; unmatched junction bases: 11. As DNA, the CDR3 is TGCGCCAGCAGCTTGACTAGCGGGGGTTCCTCTTTGCCCAACGTCCTGACTTTC. It specifies CASSLTSGGSSLPNVLTF.

This chain connects TRBV7-9 to TRBJ2-3, with D possibly TRBD1 on 5 matching bases. Trimming removed 4 bases at V and 5 bases at J, with 10 bases between. The germline gives CDR1 SEHNR, CDR2 FQNEAQ (reference sequence). This CDR3 is built from 13 residues. The CDR3 DNA sequence: TGTGCCAGCAGCTCCCGACAGCTAGATACGCAGTATTTT. This encodes CASSSRQLDTQYF.

The chain recombines TRBV5-1 with TRBJ2-3; 7 bases agree with TRBD1. Germline lookup yields CDR1 SGHRS and CDR2 YFSETQ. The CDR3 spans 16 residues. V gave up 4 bases and J gave up 2 bases; unmatched junction bases: 10. The CDR3: CASSLAGDRPTDTQYF. In DNA, the CDR3 is TGCGCCAGCAGCCTGGCCGGGGACAGACCCACAGATACGCAGTATTTT.

The V gene is TRBV18, the J gene TRBJ2-2, with 8 nucleotides matching TRBD2. From germline, CDR1 is KGHSH and CDR2 LQKENI. J gave up 5 bases and V 2 bases, and 13 bases lay outside the gene matches. CDR3 length equals 18 residues. CDR3 nucleotide sequence: TGTGCCAGCTCACCAGGATTTAGCGGGATGGAGGGAACCGGGGAGCTGTTTTTT. This gives the protein CASSPGFSGMEGTGELFF.

The chain has TRBV2 and TRBJ1-6; TRBD1 matches 7 bases. Trimming cost V 6 bases and J 10 bases; bases outside gene matches: 6. CDR1 is SNHLY and CDR2 is FYNNEI in the germline V gene. The CDR3 is 13 residues long. The CDR3 DNA is TGTGCCAGCAGGGGGACAGAACGATCACCCCTCCACTTT. Residues: CASRGTERSPLHF.

A remark on this clone: Other DNA sequences from this sample encode an identical CDR3 as well. V and J are TRBV7-2 and TRBJ2-3; 12 positions match TRBD2. The junction had 5 bases not matched to a gene; V was cut back by 1 base and J by 0 bases. The CDR3 is made up of 18 amino acids. CDR1 and CDR2 from the germline V gene are SGHTA and FQGNSA. The CDR3 loop is CASSLGLAGGLSTDTQYF. The CDR3 DNA follows: TGTGCCAGCAGCTTAGGTCTAGCGGGGGGGCTTAGCACAGATACGCAGTATTTT.

V gene TRBV7-9 combines with J gene TRBJ2-4; the D gene is possibly TRBD2 (6 bases). The CDR3 has 14 residues. V gave up 3 bases and J gave up 7 bases, with 13 bases separating them. The germline gives CDR1 SEHNR, CDR2 FQNEAQ (reference sequence). In nucleotides, the CDR3 is TGTGCCAGCAGCTTTGGCCCGGCGGGGAACATTCAGTACTTC. It encodes CASSFGPAGNIQYF.

This rearrangement joins TRBV2 to TRBJ2-3; the match to TRBD2 covers 9 bases. The CDR3 runs to 15 residues. After removal of 6 bases from V and 6 bases from J, the junction contained 10 bases not matched to a gene. Germline CDR1 reads SNHLY; CDR2 reads FYNNEI. For the CDR3, the DNA is TGTGCCAGCAGAGGGGGCGGGGGGGTAACGGATACGCAGTATTTT. Translation gives CASRGGGGVTDTQYF.

This clone was seen once. This chain uses TRBV2 with TRBJ1-2; 7 nucleotides align to TRBD1. From germline, CDR1 is SNHLY and CDR2 FYNNEI. V dropped 0 bases and J dropped 6; count of bases not matched to a gene: 10. This CDR3 is 16 amino acids long. The CDR3 region has the DNA TGTGCCAGCAGTGAAGCGACAGGGTGGCGCCCCGATGGCTACACCTTC. This gives the protein CASSEATGWRPDGYTF.

The chain combines TRBV28 with TRBJ1-5, with 8 bases matching TRBD1. The CDR3 consists of 16 residues. In germline, CDR1 is MDHEN, CDR2 SYDVKM. V was pared by 1 base and J by 4 bases, with 6 bases of the junction left unmatched. The CDR3 loop is CASSLLDRVGNQPQHF. The CDR3, as DNA: TGTGCCAGCAGTTTATTGGACAGGGTGGGGAATCAGCCCCAGCATTTT.

The chain couples TRBV5-4 to TRBJ2-7; 7 nucleotides match TRBD1. The ends lost 0 bases at V and 0 bases at J; junction bases unmatched: 3. The CDR3 totals 15 residues. Germline lookup yields CDR1 SGHNT and CDR2 YYREEE (reference sequence). The CDR3 bases are TGTGCCAGCAGCTTGGGAGGGACAGTCTCCTACGAGCAGTACTTC. Translation: CASSLGGTVSYEQYF.

The chain combines TRBV7-6 with TRBJ2-3, with TRBD2 matching over 13 bases. V lost 5 bases to trimming and J lost 5 bases; unmatched junction nucleotides: 7. Per the germline V gene, CDR1 is SGHVS and CDR2 is FNYEAQ. The CDR3 extends over 16 amino acids. CDR3 nucleotide sequence: TGTGCCAGCAGCCATGGACTAGCGGGGGTTGAAGATACGCAGTATTTT. Residues: CASSHGLAGVEDTQYF.

This chain uses TRBV7-2 with TRBJ2-5, with 7 bases identical to TRBD2. The J call may be in error: the DNA end matches TRBJ2-7 better. The germline V gene encodes CDR1 SGHTA and CDR2 FQGNSA. CDR3 length: 13 amino acids. Here the CDR3 DNA reads TGTGCCAGCAGCTCTAGGGAGGGTAGCGAGCAGTACTTC. It translates to CASSSREGSEQYF.

The chain couples TRBV28 to TRBJ1-1; 9 bases match TRBD1. The CDR3 is 15 amino acids. Per the germline V gene, CDR1 is MDHEN and CDR2 is SYDVKM. V lost 5 bases and J lost 4; bases outside the gene matches: 8. As DNA, the CDR3 is TGTGCCAGCAGTAGTGGACAGGGGTTGGGCACTGAAGCTTTCTTT. Residues: CASSSGQGLGTEAFF.

The chain joins TRBV9 to TRBJ1-1, with D perhaps TRBD1 (6 bases). The CDR3 has 15 residues. Germline V gene sequence: CDR1 SGDLS, CDR2 YYNGEE. Trimming removed 2 bases from V and 4 bases from J, with 15 bases in between. In DNA form, the CDR3 reads TGTGCCAGCAGCGTTGGGGTAGGGGGTGTCACTGAAGCTTTCTTT. Translation: CASSVGVGGVTEAFF.

The rearrangement joins TRBV6-1 to TRBJ1-1; TRBD1 might be the D (6 bases). The CDR3 loop spans 14 amino acids. Between the trimmed V and J ends, which lost 2 bases and 1 base, there was a span of 8 bases. The germline gives CDR1 MNHNS, CDR2 SASEGT. This CDR3 reads CASSEIGGNTEAFF. The CDR3 DNA is TGTGCCAGCAGTGAAATAGGGGGGAACACTGAAGCTTTCTTT.

The rearrangement uses TRBV7-6 and TRBJ2-1; no definite D call. Germline CDR1 SGHVS, CDR2 FNYEAQ. This CDR3 is 14 amino acids long. With 1 base removed from V and 5 bases from J, the gap between germline ends came to 9 bases. The CDR3 region is CASSLGFIDNEQFF. The CDR3 DNA follows: TGTGCCAGCAGCTTAGGGTTTATAGACAATGAGCAGTTCTTC.

This chain links TRBV30 with TRBJ1-2; perhaps TRBD1 as D (6 bases). Germline CDR1 reads GTSNPN; CDR2 reads SVGIG (reference sequence). The CDR3 covers 16 residues. V dropped 8 bases and J dropped 3 bases, with 25 bases sitting between them. This CDR3 reads CARGYHGGASDYGYTF. In nucleotides, the CDR3 is TGTGCCCGGGGTTACCATGGGGGGGCGTCGGACTATGGCTACACCTTC. The full variable domain, its missing parts supplied by reference TRBV30 and TRBJ1-2, is SQTIHQWPATLVQPVGSPLSLECTVEGTSNPNLYWYRQAAGRGLQLLFYSVGIGQISSEVPQNLSASRPQDRQFILSSKKLLLSDSGFYLCARGYHGGASDYGYTFGSGTRLTVV.